A selection of T cell receptor beta chains follows, all from one sample in a study of blood T cell repertoires in COVID-19. The repertoire was sequenced with immunoSEQ multiplex PCR; TCRdb's copy has only in-frame clones and lacks some. The table records 60,000 or so clones, approximately 82% of them present only once. Input material: peripheral blood. The receptors shown here come from a man aged 60-69 years with acute or convalescent COVID-19. Each CDR3 is given with its conserved first and last residue. A D gene is named only where the DNA matches it firmly. Expanded clones get a size class; other rows say once, few or many, or leave the size out.

J gene: TRBJ1-2
V gene: TRBV7-3
D gene: TRBD1
clone size: .
CDR3 protein: CASSGYGQGGGYTF
CDR3 DNA: TGTGCCAGCAGCGGGTACGGACAGGGAGGTGGCTACACCTTC

J gene: TRBJ2-6
V gene: TRBV23-1
D gene: .
clone size: .
CDR3 protein: CADPPTNQQGPDVAGANVLTF
CDR3 DNA: TGCGCCGACCCCCCGACGAACCAACAGGGACCCGATGTAGCCGGGGCCAACGTCCTGACTTTC

J gene: TRBJ2-1
V gene: TRBV28
D gene: .
clone size: .
CDR3 protein: CASSLGTGYNEQFF
CDR3 DNA: TGTGCCAGCAGTTTAGGAACGGGGTACAATGAGCAGTTCTTC

J gene: TRBJ1-6
V gene: TRBV5-6
D gene: .
clone size: .
CDR3 protein: CASTIRGRGNSPLHF
CDR3 DNA: TGTGCCAGCACCATCAGGGGCAGGGGTAATTCACCCCTCCACTTT

J gene: TRBJ1-1
V gene: TRBV5-1
D gene: .
clone size: few
CDR3 protein: CASSLEGGVNTEAFF
CDR3 DNA: TGCGCCAGCAGCTTGGAAGGAGGGGTGAACACTGAAGCTTTCTTT

J gene: TRBJ1-2
V gene: TRBV7-2
D gene: .
clone size: .
CDR3 protein: CASSLQSRGYTF
CDR3 DNA: TGTGCCAGCAGCTTACAGTCGAGGGGCTACACCTTC

J gene: TRBJ1-5
V gene: TRBV12-5
D gene: .
clone size: .
CDR3 protein: CASQRFNQPQHF
CDR3 DNA: TGTGCTAGTCAGCGTTTCAATCAGCCCCAGCATTTT

J gene: TRBJ1-5
V gene: TRBV12-3/TRBV12-4
D gene: .
clone size: .
CDR3 protein: CASSLTNQPQHF
CDR3 DNA: TGTGCCAGCAGTTTGACAAATCAGCCCCAGCATTTT

J gene: TRBJ1-4
V gene: TRBV6-6
D gene: TRBD1
clone size: .
CDR3 protein: CASSTGQGALGEKLFF
CDR3 DNA: TGTGCCAGCAGTACGGGACAGGGGGCGCTTGGAGAAAAACTGTTTTTT

J gene: TRBJ2-5
V gene: TRBV4-1
D gene: TRBD1
clone size: once
CDR3 protein: CASSLDRGGETQYF
CDR3 DNA: TGCGCCAGCAGCCTTGACAGGGGTGGTGAGACCCAGTACTTC

J gene: TRBJ2-7
V gene: TRBV7-2
D gene: .
clone size: .
CDR3 protein: CASSLRGGGPEQYF
CDR3 DNA: TGTGCCAGCAGCTTGAGGGGGGGCGGTCCCGAGCAGTACTTC

J gene: TRBJ1-5
V gene: TRBV4-1
D gene: .
clone size: few
CDR3 protein: CASSQEGHEKQPQHF
CDR3 DNA: TGCGCCAGCAGCCAAGAGGGACACGAAAAGCAGCCCCAGCATTTT

J gene: TRBJ2-7
V gene: TRBV18
D gene: .
clone size: .
CDR3 protein: CASSLNSLYEQYF
CDR3 DNA: TGTGCCAGCTCACTCAACAGTTTGTACGAGCAGTACTTC

J gene: TRBJ2-2
V gene: TRBV7-8
D gene: TRBD2
clone size: few
CDR3 protein: CASSRFEPGLAILENTGELFF
CDR3 DNA: TGTGCCAGCAGCCGTTTCGAACCGGGACTAGCTATCTTGGAGAACACCGGGGAGCTGTTTTTT